This passage covers 9 T cell receptor beta chains from one sample sequenced in a study of control samples from healthy donors and cancer patients. This table comes from immunoSEQ multiplex PCR, and its TCRdb copy is limited to in-frame clones, with some not included. This table has around 130,000 clones, about 86% appearing once. The sample taken for sequencing was blood. The receptor source for this set is a man under 40 in good health.

This chain joins TRBV19 and TRBJ1-1; D remains unclear. The V gene lost 3 bases and the J gene lost 7 bases, with 0 bases spanning the gap. Germline assignment: CDR1 LNHDA and CDR2 SQIVND (reference sequence). The CDR3 runs 9 residues. The CDR3: CASSIEAFF. The CDR3 bases are TGTGCCAGTAGTATTGAAGCTTTCTTT.

V is TRBV11-2 and J is TRBJ2-1, with 12 bases fitting TRBD2. The CDR3 extends over 13 amino acids. The germline gives CDR1 SGHAT, CDR2 FQNNGV. Germline trimming cut 8 bases from V and 8 bases from J; bases unmatched to any gene: 4. CDR3 sequence reads: CASQRTSGDEQFF. In nucleotides, the CDR3 is TGTGCCAGCCAAAGGACTAGCGGGGATGAGCAGTTCTTC.

J is TRBJ2-2 and V is TRBV7-3; TRBD2 aligns across 8 bases. Germline-derived CDR1 and CDR2 are SGHTA and FQGTGA. V trimming: 5 bases; J trimming: 5 bases; junction bases outside the gene matches: 4. CDR3 length: 14 amino acids. CDR3 sequence reads: CASSVGTRTGELFF. In DNA form, the CDR3 reads TGTGCCAGCAGCGTCGGGACTAGAACCGGGGAGCTGTTTTTT.

The rearrangement joins TRBV6-5 to TRBJ1-2; D remains ambiguous. With 5 bases removed from V and 2 bases from J, the gap between germline ends came to 15 bases. This CDR3 has 15 residues. The germline CDR1 and CDR2 sequences are MNHEY and SVGAGI. CDR3 region: CASSLGLRVNYGYTF. Here the CDR3 DNA reads TGTGCCAGCAGTCTGGGTCTAAGGGTCAACTATGGCTACACCTTC.

The gene calls are TRBV19 and TRBJ1-1, with D uncertain. Germline V CDR1 and CDR2: LNHDA, SQIVND (reference sequence). The CDR3 is 13 amino acids. V gave up 3 bases and J gave up 0 bases, with 5 bases separating them. DNA of the CDR3: TGTGCCAGTAGTATGGCGGTGAACACTGAAGCTTTCTTT. Translated: CASSMAVNTEAFF.

The rearrangement joins TRBV20-1 to TRBJ1-1; D gene ambiguous. V shed 6 bases and J shed 3 bases, with 8 bases lying between them. The germline CDR1 and CDR2 sequences are DFQATT and SNEGSKA (reference sequence). The CDR3 consists of 11 residues. CDR3: CSAGPDTEAFF. The CDR3 bases are TGCAGTGCCGGACCGGACACTGAAGCTTTCTTT.

This clone was observed a single time. This rearrangement joins TRBV6-5 to TRBJ2-5; tentative D call: TRBD1 (6 bases). This CDR3 comprises 16 residues. Trimming cost V 0 bases and J 4 bases, with 15 bases left between them. In germline, CDR1 is MNHEY, CDR2 SVGAGI. The CDR3 protein is CASSYSTDRHAETQYF. CDR3 DNA: TGTGCCAGCAGTTACTCCACCGACAGGCACGCAGAGACCCAGTACTTC.

This chain uses TRBV9 with TRBJ2-1; 9 nucleotides align to TRBD1. Germline CDR1 is SGDLS and CDR2 is YYNGEE. This CDR3 has 17 residues. The V and J ends lost 3 bases and 1 base, in that order; junction bases with no gene match: 8. Written as DNA, the CDR3 is TGTGCCAGCAGCGCCCACAGGGGGCGCGGGTCCTACAATGAGCAGTTCTTC. Protein: CASSAHRGRGSYNEQFF.

This clone was counted once. This rearrangement joins TRBV6-5 to TRBJ1-3; no reliable D call. The CDR3 has 15 amino acids. Germline CDR1 MNHEY, CDR2 SVGAGI. The V and J ends lost 2 bases and 2 bases respectively, with 10 bases between them. The CDR3 sequence: CASSYGRPTGNTIYF. In nucleotides, the CDR3 is TGTGCCAGCAGTTACGGTCGTCCGACTGGAAACACCATATATTTT.